This T cell receptor (beta chain) came from a study of OX40 agonist ivuxolimab in advanced cancers. Study overall: A male proportion of approximately 83% was recorded, with mean age about 62 years and range about 20 to 79.

Generated by immunoSEQ multiplex PCR, the TCRdb table keeps only in-frame clones and is missing some. The table has under 35,000 clones, 82% seen once. CDR1 is SEHNR and CDR2 is FQNEAQ in the germline V gene (reference sequence). Trimming pared 5 bases from V and 8 bases from J, leaving 10 bases between. This CDR3 comprises 12 residues. At baseline, cycle 4 day 1, and cycle 7 day 1, blood was sampled. Study-wide findings and caveats: The authors also found low normalized T-cell clonal expansion in some nonresponders.

This clone is a singleton in its sample. What it binds is not known. This receptor was taken from an adult with an advanced solid tumor such as melanoma, head and neck, liver or kidney cancer. The source material was CD4+ or CD8+ T cells sorted from blood, sampled in a trial of the OX40 agonist ivuxolimab. This chain connects TRBV7-9 to TRBJ2-4; D is perhaps TRBD2 (6 bases). The CDR3 DNA reads TGTGCCAGCAGCCCGGGGGACTACATTCAGTACTTC. This gives the protein CASSPGDYIQYF.